This T cell receptor beta chain comes out of a study of radiotherapy plus CTLA-4 blockade in lung cancer (dated by TCRdb to the late 2010s). For the study in its entirety: Objective responses occurred in about 20% of enrolled patients, and about 30% achieved disease control.

Focal radiation therapy combined with CTLA-4 blockade (ipilimumab) was tested in patients with chemo-refractory metastatic non-small-cell lung cancer. The library relied on the immunoSEQ multiplex PCR assay. Entries here come from immuneACCESS through TCRdb and include only in-frame sequences with V and J called. Some clones fail to appear in such tables; in the studies checked, an unresolved V gene covers under half of the shortfall, and the cause of the remainder is unknown. This sample lists tens of thousands of clones; roughly three quarters were detected once. The ten top clones hold approximately 4.5% of the sample. Trimming takes 3 bases from V and 7 bases from J, and the germline ends sit 18 bases apart. CDR1 and CDR2 were assigned from the germline V gene as KGHSH and LQKENI. The CDR3 runs 15 amino acids, cysteine and phenylalanine included. CDR3 DNA only is kept here, 45 bases in frame from base 1.

Details on this clone: Its antigen has not been determined. Per-nucleotide qualities are absent, and no much larger clonotype sits a single base away.

What the authors observed across the whole study: The strongest predictors of response were reported to be early dynamic shifts in blood T cell clones along with a rise in serum interferon-beta following radiation. After treatment with radiotherapy and ipilimumab, TCR clones that originated in tumors expanded in peripheral blood.

The sample here was peripheral blood, taken from a patient treated with radiotherapy plus ipilimumab. The sequence is built from TRBV18 and TRBJ2-5; the D region possibly corresponds to TRBD1 (5 bases align). This receptor was obtained from a human donor with non-small cell lung cancer whose response to radiotherapy plus ipilimumab could not be evaluated. The DNA reads as follows: TGTGCCAGCTCACCTGTGGCAGGGCTTACTGGGACCCAGTACTTC. This encodes CASSPVAGLTGTQYF. Extended through the reference TRBV18 and TRBJ2-5 proteins, this CDR3 yields the full variable domain: NAGVMQNPRHLVRRRGQEARLRCSPMKGHSHVYWYRQLPEEGLKFMVYLQKENIIDESGMPKERFSAEFPKEGPSILRIQQVVRGDSAAYFCASSPVAGLTGTQYFGPGTRLLVL.